This T cell receptor (beta chain) was identified during a study of cytomegalovirus exposure and HLA in healthy donors. Study-level points and caveats: TCR clusters originating in the first cohort tended to co-occur in the 120 validation repertoires, according to a later analysis. High specificity and sensitivity for cytomegalovirus status were reported for the classifier. Some TCR beta chains (more than 150 of them) were listed as cytomegalovirus-associated.

Donors were drawn from the approximately 110-subject validation cohort, separate from the roughly 700-subject first cohort. TCRdb's copy holds only in-frame clones and misses some; the assay was immunoSEQ multiplex PCR. The sample records about 200,000 clones, roughly 81% being singletons. In regard to this clone: Its antigen is undetermined.

Germline-derived CDR1 and CDR2 are ENHRY and SYGVKD. The CDR3 is 13 residues long. Trimming removed 2 bases from V and 4 bases from J, with 6 bases in between. Sample: PBMCs. The genes are TRBV10-3 and TRBJ1-3; unclear D gene. The receptor comes from a woman aged 25 to 39 in good health and CMV-seronegative. The chain's CDR3 is CAISEEEGNTIYF. The CDR3 DNA is TGTGCCATCAGTGAGGAGGAAGGAAACACCATATATTTT.